One sample yielded the 9 T cell receptor beta chains listed below, sequenced in a study of Tregs in tolerant kidney transplant recipients. TCRdb keeps only in-frame clones here, not all; method: immunoSEQ multiplex PCR. The data show around 20,000 clones, 82% seen once. Sequenced input: Tregs from blood. The receptors derive from a human donor in good health.

This chain joins TRBV5-1 and TRBJ2-3; a weak D match, TRBD1 (5 bases). The CDR3 runs 15 residues. The V end lost 4 bases, the J end lost 1 base, and 13 bases lay between the germline ends. The germline V gene has CDR1 SGHRS and CDR2 YFSETQ. The CDR3 sequence: CASSTPGSRTDTQYF. DNA for the CDR3: TGCGCCAGCAGCACCCCAGGGTCCCGCACAGATACGCAGTATTTT.

The chain's CDR3 is CASSLEARRGLGGEQYF. In nucleotides, the CDR3 is TGTGCCAGCAGCTTAGAGGCCCGGAGGGGTCTGGGTGGGGAGCAGTACTTC. J is TRBJ2-7 and V is TRBV11-2; tentative D call: TRBD2 (6 bases). V lost 0 bases and J 7 bases, leaving 22 bases between the germline ends. Germline assignment: CDR1 SGHAT and CDR2 FQNNGV. This CDR3 spans 17 amino acids.

The chain employs TRBV27 and TRBJ1-2, with a tentative D call TRBD1 (5 bases). V lost 5 bases, J lost 8 bases, and 12 bases lay in between. Germline CDR1 is MNHEY and CDR2 is SMNVEV (reference sequence). This CDR3 is built from 12 residues. For the CDR3, the DNA is TGTGCCAGCAGTCCCCAGGGTTCAGGCTACACCTTC. Translation: CASSPQGSGYTF.

The V gene is TRBV4-1, the J gene TRBJ2-3; the D is unclear. The V gene lost 1 base and the J gene lost 5 bases, with 10 bases spanning the gap. The CDR3 loop spans 14 amino acids. The germline V gene has CDR1 MGHRA and CDR2 YSYEKL. CDR3 protein: CASSQGPGEDTQYF. CDR3 bases: TGCGCCAGCAGCCAAGGGCCTGGGGAAGATACGCAGTATTTT.

This rearrangement joins TRBV7-2 to TRBJ1-2; TRBD1 is a possible D gene (5 bases). The V end lost 1 base, the J end lost 5 bases, and 17 bases lay between the germline ends. Germline assignment: CDR1 SGHTA and CDR2 FQGNSA. This CDR3 region has 16 residues. CDR3 sequence: CASSLDGTYSGYGYTF. In DNA form, the CDR3 reads TGTGCCAGCAGCTTAGACGGGACGTACTCGGGTTATGGCTACACCTTC.

The chain links TRBV11-3 to TRBJ2-3; unclear D gene. V dropped 5 bases and J dropped 0 bases, with 12 bases sitting between them. The germline CDR1 and CDR2 sequences are SGHNT and YENEEA. CDR3 size: 15 residues. This chain's CDR3 is CASSPLQHSTDTQYF. Here the CDR3 DNA reads TGTGCCAGCAGCCCTCTCCAACACAGCACAGATACGCAGTATTTT.

The chain carries TRBV6-5 and TRBJ2-3, with a tentative D call TRBD2 (6 bases). The CDR3 consists of 15 residues. Germline V CDR1 and CDR2: MNHEY, SVGAGI. V gave up 6 bases and J gave up 2 bases, with 15 bases separating them. The CDR3 protein is CASSYARGSTDTQYF. DNA for the CDR3: TGTGCCAGCAGCTATGCACGGGGGTCCACAGATACGCAGTATTTT.

The chain recombines TRBV7-9 with TRBJ2-2; D may match TRBD1 or TRBD2 (6 bases each). This CDR3 region has 14 residues. V lost 1 base and J 5 bases, leaving 8 bases between the germline ends. The germline V gene has CDR1 SEHNR and CDR2 FQNEAQ (reference sequence). The CDR3 sequence: CASSLEGGTGELFF. CDR3 coding DNA: TGTGCCAGCAGCTTAGAGGGGGGAACCGGGGAGCTGTTTTTT.

The chain employs TRBV4-2 and TRBJ2-3, with 8 bases that match TRBD2. Germline V gene data show CDR1 as LGHNA and CDR2 as YNFKEQ. V was clipped by 1 base and J by 3 bases; unmatched bases: 12. The CDR3 is 18 residues long. CDR3 DNA sequence: TGTGCCAGCAGCCAAGGCCTAAGCTCTCCGGGGGGGACAGATACGCAGTATTTT. Translating it yields CASSQGLSSPGGTDTQYF.